The rows below give T cell receptor beta chains drawn from one sample of a study of post-analysis software for immune sequencing data. TCRdb called the PCR reads again in MiXCR, with one record for every CDR3 protein. The table has 250,000 to 300,000 distinct CDR3 sequences, 36% seen once. Input material: blood. All receptors come from a girl aged 10-17 years with multiple sclerosis. Both conserved end residues are part of each CDR3. The D gene is left open where the match is weak. Not every row has a clone size; where given, it reads once, few, many or a size class.

v_gene	abundance	d_gene	j_gene	CDR3aa	CDR3nt
TRBV24-1	few	.	TRBJ2-3	CATSVRTDTQYF	TGTGCCACCAGTGTCCGAACAGATACGCAGTATTTT
TRBV5-1	.	.	TRBJ1-1	CASSWEKWGATEAFF	TGCGCCAGCAGCTGGGAGAAGTGGGGGGCGACTGAAGCTTTCTTT
TRBV6-1	.	TRBD2	TRBJ2-5	CASSSVGRGGAPGQETQYF	TGTGCCAGCAGCTCGGTTGGTCGGGGGGGGGCCCCAGGGCAAGAGACCCAGTACTTC
TRBV27	many	TRBD1	TRBJ2-3	CASSPVLDRGPDTQYF	TGTGCCAGCAGCCCCGTTCTCGACAGGGGGCCAGATACGCAGTATTTT
TRBV6-6	.	.	TRBJ1-4	CASKAGRPNEEKLFF	TGTGCCAGCAAAGCGGGACGGCCTAATGAAGAAAAACTGTTTTTT
TRBV4-2	few	.	TRBJ1-6	CASSQDPLGNSPLHF	TGTGCCAGCAGCCAAGATCCGTTAGGGAATTCACCCCTCCACTTT
TRBV11-2	.	TRBD1	TRBJ2-5	CASTRTGDPQETQYF	TGTGCCAGCACCCGGACAGGGGACCCCCAAGAGACCCAGTACTTC
TRBV13	.	.	TRBJ2-4	CASSGDGGEQYF	TGTGCCAGCAGCGGAGACGGAGGGGAGCAGTACTTC
TRBV20-1	many	TRBD2	TRBJ2-1	CSALGGTYNEQFF	TGCAGTGCCTTGGGGGGGACCTACAATGAGCAGTTCTTC
TRBV19	few	.	TRBJ1-1	CASSIDGRSSEAFF	TGTGCCAGTAGTATAGACGGCAGAAGTTCTGAAGCTTTCTTT
TRBV6-6	many	.	TRBJ2-7	CASSYSPLDGYEQYF	TGTGCCAGCAGTTACTCACCCCTGGACGGCTACGAGCAGTACTTC
TRBV20-1	.	.	TRBJ1-1	CRPQVNTEAFF	TGCAGGCCTCAGGTAAACACTGAAGCTTTCTTT
TRBV2	.	.	TRBJ1-1	CASSGGRDNILNTEAFF	TGTGCCAGCAGCGGAGGTCGGGACAACATTTTGAACACTGAAGCTTTCTTT
TRBV20-1	.	.	TRBJ2-3	CSARTLDHHTQYF	TGCAGTGCTAGGACGTTGGACCACCATACGCAGTATTTT
TRBV29-1	once	.	TRBJ2-5	CSASRAAQETQYF	TGCAGCGCCTCACGGGCGGCCCAAGAGACCCAGTACTTC
TRBV28	few	.	TRBJ2-7	CASRSLGRGDEQYF	TGTGCCAGCAGGTCATTGGGACGGGGCGACGAGCAGTACTTC
TRBV20-1	.	.	TRBJ2-1	CSARSGEEPNEQFF	TGCAGTGCTAGATCCGGGGAAGAACCCAATGAGCAGTTCTTC
TRBV5-1	many	.	TRBJ2-1	CASSRKPEGLTYNEQFF	TGCGCCAGCAGCCGGAAACCCGAGGGTCTAACCTACAATGAGCAGTTCTTC
TRBV5-1	many	.	TRBJ2-6	CASSLGGDGANVLTF	TGCGCCAGCAGCTTGGGAGGGGATGGGGCCAACGTCCTGACTTTC
TRBV6-5	.	.	TRBJ1-3	CASSYAGKAVGNTIYF	TGTGCCAGCAGTTACGCCGGGAAGGCGGTTGGAAACACCATATATTTT
TRBV5-4	many	.	TRBJ1-2	CASSLEGKGYGYTF	TGTGCCAGCAGCTTGGAGGGAAAGGGCTATGGCTACACCTTC
TRBV6-6	few	TRBD1	TRBJ2-6	CASGRQGTAGANVLTF	TGTGCCAGCGGGAGACAGGGGACCGCCGGGGCCAACGTCCTGACTTTC
TRBV12-3/TRBV12-4	.	.	TRBJ2-3	CASSRAVAAGTDTQYF	TGTGCCAGCAGCCGCGCAGTAGCGGCGGGGACAGATACGCAGTATTTT
TRBV5-1	many	TRBD1	TRBJ2-1	CASSLPGGSNEQFF	TGCGCCAGCAGCTTGCCAGGGGGTAGCAATGAGCAGTTCTTC
TRBV29-1	.	TRBD1	TRBJ1-1	CSVRQGAPEAFF	TGCAGCGTTCGACAGGGGGCCCCTGAAGCTTTCTTT
TRBV9	.	.	TRBJ2-5	CASSVQPSGQETQYF	TGTGCCAGCAGCGTCCAACCGAGCGGACAAGAGACCCAGTACTTC
TRBV20-1	.	.	TRBJ2-3	CSAEAFLEDTQYF	TGCAGTGCAGAGGCATTTTTAGAGGATACGCAGTATTTT
TRBV4-3	.	.	TRBJ2-1	CASSQELEGLNNEQFF	TGCGCCAGCAGCCAAGAGTTGGAGGGACTTAACAATGAGCAGTTCTTC
TRBV4-2	few	TRBD2	TRBJ2-7	CASSPIRGLAGLPYEQYF	TGTGCCAGCAGCCCCATTCGGGGACTAGCGGGCCTTCCCTACGAGCAGTACTTC
TRBV10-3	.	.	TRBJ2-7	CAMGDPINEQYF	TGTGCCATGGGGGACCCGATAAACGAGCAGTACTTC
TRBV29-1	.	.	TRBJ2-5	CSVDGPSGEQYF	TGCAGCGTTGATGGGCCGTCGGGGGAGCAGTACTTC
TRBV9	.	.	TRBJ2-7	CASSVSSWGVAAEQYF	TGTGCCAGCAGCGTATCATCATGGGGGGTCGCGGCCGAGCAGTACTTC
TRBV6-1	.	TRBD1	TRBJ2-1	CASSVGGTGVYNEQFF	TGTGCCAGCAGTGTGGGCGGGACAGGGGTCTACAATGAGCAGTTCTTC
TRBV4-1	.	.	TRBJ2-1	CASSLLDSPYNEQFF	TGCGCCAGCAGCCTCCTCGACAGCCCCTACAATGAGCAGTTCTTC
TRBV4-1	many	.	TRBJ1-5	CASSQVITSNQPQHF	TGCGCCAGCAGCCAAGTCATAACTAGCAATCAGCCCCAGCATTTT
TRBV6-5	.	.	TRBJ1-4	CANSRAGEKLFF	TGTGCCAACAGTAGGGCGGGTGAAAAACTGTTTTTT
TRBV20-1	.	.	TRBJ2-7	CSARTGTYEQYF	TGCAGTGCTAGGACAGGAACCTACGAGCAGTACTTC
TRBV24-1	many	TRBD1	TRBJ1-2	CATSDAGTEGYTF	TGTGCCACCAGTGATGCCGGGACAGAGGGCTACACCTTC
TRBV9	.	.	TRBJ1-1	CASSVGGEGYTEAFF	TGTGCCAGCAGCGTAGGGGGGGAAGGATACACTGAAGCTTTCTTT
TRBV19	few	.	TRBJ2-3	CASSIYGTQGDTQYF	TGTGCCAGTAGTATTTACGGGACCCAAGGGGATACGCAGTATTTT